These 13 T cell receptor beta chains were sequenced from one sample in a study of blood T cells in healthy people across ages. Alongside a J-beta primer mix, a sample-barcoded 5' primer served in a second PCR lasting 7 to 11 cycles. TCRdb processed the 5' RACE reads anew with MiXCR; each CDR3 protein has one entry. The sample shows about 770,000 distinct CDR3 sequences, roughly 44% of them seen only once. Sequencing was done on a sample of blood. These receptors all stem from a man aged 60 to 75 in good health.

Turning to this clonotype: A junction boundary mismatches the germline segment, possibly from a read error. The gene calls are TRBV7-2 and TRBJ2-3; tentative D call: TRBD1 (6 bases). Per the germline V gene, CDR1 is SGHTA and CDR2 is FQGNSA. The CDR3 runs 16 residues. CDR3 sequence (DNA): TGTGTCAGCAGCTTAAGAGGGGGTATCAGCACAGATACGCAGTATTTT. Translation gives CVSSLRGGISTDTQYF. The full variable domain, completed using reference TRBV7-2 and TRBJ2-3, is GAGVSQSPSNKVTEKGKDVELRCDPISGHTALYWYRQSLGQGLEFLIYFQGNSAPDKSGLPSDRFSAERTGGSVSTLTIQRTQQEDSAVYLCVSSLRGGISTDTQYFGPGTRLTVL.

Only a few counts were recorded for this clonotype. A much larger clonotype is one base distant, so this may be a read error. The J gene is TRBJ2-7, the V gene TRBV3-1, with TRBD1 matching 9 bases. Trimming cost V 4 bases and J 5 bases; bases outside gene matches: 18. The CDR3 is 18 residues long. The V gene's germline CDR1 is LGHDT and CDR2 YNNKEL (reference sequence). In nucleotides, the CDR3 is TGTGCCAGCAGCCGGGCAAGGGGTGGGGACAGGGCCTTCAACGAGCAGTACTTC. Protein: CASSRARGGDRAFNEQYF.

On this clonotype: One end of the junction is discordant with germline, which a read error may explain. The gene calls are TRBV5-5 and TRBJ2-3; 10 nucleotides match TRBD2. The CDR3 length is 16 residues. Germline CDR1 is SGHKS and CDR2 is YYEKEE (reference sequence). The CDR3 bases are TGCGCCAGCAGCTTAGCGGGGGGAACGAGCACAGATACGCAGTATTTT. As protein: CASSLAGGTSTDTQYF. Together with reference TRBV5-5 and TRBJ2-3, the CDR3 gives the full variable domain: DAGVTQSPTHLIKTRGQQVTLRCSPISGHKSVSWYQQVLGQGPQFIFQYYEKEERGRGNFPDRFSARQFPNYSSELNVNALLLGDSALYLCASSLAGGTSTDTQYFGPGTRLTVL.

The chain recombines TRBV9 with TRBJ1-1; D unresolved. CDR3 length equals 16 residues. Per the germline V gene, CDR1 is SGDLS and CDR2 is YYNGEE. Trimming removed 4 bases from V and 6 bases from J, with 22 bases in between. The CDR3 spells CASSRAGGQTSAEAFF. In nucleotides, the CDR3 is TGTGCCAGCAGCCGAGCGGGAGGGCAAACAAGCGCTGAAGCTTTCTTT.

This clonotype showed up just a few times. The chain's CDR3 is CASSFGQGLHNEQFF. CDR3 coding DNA: TGTGCCAGCAGCTTCGGACAGGGGCTCCACAATGAGCAGTTCTTC. The genes are TRBV7-9 and TRBJ2-1; 9 bases are shared with TRBD1. CDR3 length: 15 amino acids. Looked up from germline, CDR1 is SEHNR and CDR2 is FQNEAQ (reference sequence). With 3 bases clipped from V and 5 bases from J, the junction kept 5 bases outside the gene matches.

CDR3 residues: CASSVRDALIDTQYF. The CDR3 DNA sequence: TGTGCCAGCAGTGTCCGGGACGCATTGATAGATACGCAGTATTTT. V usage is TRBV12-3 or TRBV12-4 and J usage is TRBJ2-3; D possibly matches TRBD1 or TRBD2 (5 bases each). V was trimmed by 5 bases and J by 5 bases, leaving 17 bases between them. This CDR3 comprises 15 residues.

The V gene is TRBV15, the J gene TRBJ2-7; D is ambiguous. Germline values: CDR1 LNHNV, CDR2 YYDKDF (reference sequence). This CDR3 contains 13 residues. The V gene lost 0 bases and the J gene lost 3 bases, with 6 bases spanning the gap. CDR3 amino acids: CATSRDKSYEQYF. CDR3 nucleotides: TGTGCCACCAGCAGAGATAAGAGCTACGAGCAGTACTTC.

The chain carries TRBV20-1 and TRBJ1-5; weak D call: TRBD1 (5 bases). V gave up 7 bases and J gave up 6 bases, with 16 bases separating them. CDR1 is DFQATT, CDR2 SNEGSKA, per germline (reference sequence). This CDR3 spans 13 amino acids. This chain's CDR3 is CSGGVGVGQPQHF. The CDR3 region has the DNA TGCAGTGGGGGGGTCGGGGTTGGTCAGCCCCAGCATTTT.

The V gene is TRBV6-2 or TRBV6-3, the J gene TRBJ1-1; D is uncertain. The V end was cut by 0 bases, the J end by 8 bases, with 13 bases between. The germline V gene encodes CDR1 MNHEY and CDR2 SVGEGT. This CDR3 comprises 14 residues. This CDR3 is CASSYSYGTHEAFF. The CDR3, as DNA: TGTGCCAGCAGTTACTCGTATGGAACACACGAAGCTTTCTTT.

This rearrangement joins TRBV7-2 to TRBJ2-1; the D gene is possibly TRBD2 (6 bases). Trimming removed 5 bases from V and 9 bases from J, with 17 bases in between. The CDR3 totals 14 residues. Germline loops: CDR1 SGHTA, CDR2 FQGNSA. DNA of the CDR3: TGTGCCAGCAGCGTAGAGCTAGCGTCGGTTGAGCAGTTCTTC. Translating gives CASSVELASVEQFF. Using reference TRBV7-2 and TRBJ2-1 for the parts outside the CDR3, the full variable domain is GAGVSQSPSNKVTEKGKDVELRCDPISGHTALYWYRQSLGQGLEFLIYFQGNSAPDKSGLPSDRFSAERTGGSVSTLTIQRTQQEDSAVYLCASSVELASVEQFFGPGTRLTVL.

This clonotype was found once. The chain recombines TRBV7-2 with TRBJ2-5, with 8 bases lining up with TRBD1. Germline V gene data show CDR1 as SGHTA and CDR2 as FQGNSA. The CDR3 spans 13 residues. With 3 bases clipped from V and 12 bases from J, the junction kept 9 bases outside the gene matches. The CDR3 DNA reads TGTGCCAGCAGCTTTACGGGGACAGGCGATAAGTACTTC. This gives the protein CASSFTGTGDKYF.

This clonotype showed up just a few times. The chain uses TRBV6-2 or TRBV6-3 and TRBJ2-6; D might be TRBD1 (5 bases). Trimming cost V 7 bases and J 1 base, with 11 bases left between them. CDR3 length equals 15 residues. Germline assignment: CDR1 MNHEY and CDR2 SVGEGT. CDR3 nucleotides: TGTGCCAGCAAAATCCAGGGTTCTGGGGCCAACGTCCTGACTTTC. Protein sequence: CASKIQGSGANVLTF.

This clonotype was counted many times. The chain uses TRBV27 and TRBJ1-5; weak D call: TRBD1 (5 bases). The ends were cut back, 9 bases at V and 4 bases at J, with 16 bases in the middle. There are 14 residues in the CDR3. The germline CDR1 and CDR2 sequences are MNHEY and SMNVEV (reference sequence). CDR3: CARRGGYGNQPQHF. The CDR3 DNA sequence: TGTGCCAGACGGGGGGGGTACGGTAATCAGCCCCAGCATTTT.